The rows below give T cell receptor beta chains drawn from one sample of a study of cytomegalovirus exposure and HLA in healthy donors. Repertoires were generated with immunoSEQ multiplex PCR, while TCRdb's copy carries only in-frame clones and drops some. The sample lists 130,000 to 150,000 clones; roughly four fifths were seen once. The sequenced sample consisted of PBMCs. The receptors were gathered from a man in his forties in good health and CMV-seropositive. CDR3s include the opening cysteine and the closing phenylalanine or tryptophan. A D gene is named only where the DNA matches it firmly. Clone size is shown for a subset of rows, as once, few, many or a class of expanded clone.

J	size	V	D	DNA	CDR3
TRBJ2-5	once	TRBV5-1	TRBD1	TGCGCCAGCAACTCGTTAGGGACAGGACAAGAGACCCAGTACTTC	CASNSLGTGQETQYF
TRBJ2-7	NA	TRBV9	NA	TGTGCCAGCAGCCCCGCCTACGAGCAGTACTTC	CASSPAYEQYF
TRBJ2-1	NA	TRBV14	NA	TGTGCCAGCAGCCACCCCACCCGGTACAATGAGCAGTTCTTC	CASSHPTRYNEQFF
TRBJ2-1	NA	TRBV5-1	NA	TGCGCCAGCAGCTTTCCGGGATCCTACAATGAGCAGTTCTTC	CASSFPGSYNEQFF
TRBJ2-2	NA	TRBV6-1	TRBD1	TGTGCCAGCAAATCCGGGACAGCGAACACCGGGGAGCTGTTTTTT	CASKSGTANTGELFF
TRBJ2-1	few	TRBV7-2	TRBD1	TGTGCCAGCAGCTCCGGGACAGGGATTACTGAGCAGTTCTTC	CASSSGTGITEQFF
TRBJ2-1	few	TRBV6-5	TRBD1	TGTGCCAGCAGAGACAGGGGTTCCTACAATGAGCAGTTCTTC	CASRDRGSYNEQFF
TRBJ2-7	NA	TRBV4-3	TRBD1	TGCGCCAGCAGCCTCCGACAGGGACCGTCCTACGAGCAGTACTTC	CASSLRQGPSYEQYF
TRBJ2-7	NA	TRBV19	NA	TGTGCCAGTTCCGGGGGATACGAGCAGTACTTC	CASSGGYEQYF
TRBJ2-3	few	TRBV5-1	NA	TGCGCCAGCAGCCCATCCCCCTGGCAGGCGGGCCCCACAGATACGCAGTATTTT	CASSPSPWQAGPTDTQYF
TRBJ1-3	NA	TRBV14	NA	TGTGCCAGCAGCCAAGAGCAGTTAAACACCATATATTTT	CASSQEQLNTIYF
TRBJ2-7	NA	TRBV6-1	NA	TGTGCCAGCAGTGGCCCTCAGGGTATAGGCTACGAGCAGTACTTC	CASSGPQGIGYEQYF
TRBJ2-1	NA	TRBV18	TRBD2	TGTGCCAGCCTGGATGGAAGCGGGAGTTACAATGAGCAGTTCTTC	CASLDGSGSYNEQFF
TRBJ2-1	NA	TRBV5-1	TRBD2	TGCGCCAGCAGCAGGAGAGCGGGAGGGCCCTCCCTAAACTCCTACAATGAGCAGTTCTTC	CASSRRAGGPSLNSYNEQFF
TRBJ2-3	few	TRBV7-3	NA	TGTGCCAGCAGCTTAAGACTATCAGATACGCAGTATTTT	CASSLRLSDTQYF
TRBJ2-6	once	TRBV9	NA	TGTGCCAGCAGCGTAGTGGAGTCTGGGGCCAACGTCCTGACTTTC	CASSVVESGANVLTF
TRBJ2-2	NA	TRBV28	TRBD2	TGTGCCAGCAGTTTATCAGCGGGAGGTAGGACCGGGGAGCTGTTTTTT	CASSLSAGGRTGELFF
TRBJ1-2	NA	TRBV7-9	NA	TGTGCCAGCAGCAAAGATCACGGGTTACCCACGGGCTACACCTTC	CASSKDHGLPTGYTF
TRBJ2-1	NA	TRBV10-2	TRBD2	TGCGCCAGCTGGACTAGCGGGGGGAATGAGCAGTTCTTC	CASWTSGGNEQFF
TRBJ1-5	NA	TRBV27	NA	TGTGCCAGCAGCCCAACCACAGGGTACAATCAGCCCCAGCATTTT	CASSPTTGYNQPQHF
TRBJ2-7	NA	TRBV7-9	NA	TGTGCCAGCAGCTTAGGCGGCGGGGAATCCGAGCAGTACTTC	CASSLGGGESEQYF
TRBJ2-7	few	TRBV10-3	TRBD2	TGTGCCCACCAGCGGGAGCCGTCCTACGAGCAGTACTTC	CAHQREPSYEQYF
TRBJ2-5	NA	TRBV18	NA	TGTGCCAGCTCACTCGGACTGAAAGAGACCCAGTACTTC	CASSLGLKETQYF
TRBJ2-5	NA	TRBV10-3	NA	TGTGCCATCAGTGTCAGGGGGGCCCAAGAGACCCAGTACTTC	CAISVRGAQETQYF
TRBJ2-1	few	TRBV7-8	NA	TGTGCCAGCAGCCGGACAAGTCGTGCTATGAGTACCAACAATGAGCAGTTCTTC	CASSRTSRAMSTNNEQFF
TRBJ2-1	NA	TRBV18	TRBD1	TGTGCCAGCTCCCTGGGACAGGGAACCCCCTTTTCCTACAATGAGCAGTTCTTC	CASSLGQGTPFSYNEQFF
TRBJ1-5	NA	TRBV27	NA	TGTGCCAGCAGCTCTCAGGGACTCTTGGGGAATCAGCCCCAGCATTTT	CASSSQGLLGNQPQHF
TRBJ1-4	NA	TRBV27	NA	TGTGCCAGCAGTTCTCCAGGGTACTCTGAAAAACTGTTTTTT	CASSSPGYSEKLFF
TRBJ2-7	NA	TRBV28	TRBD2	TGTGCCAGCAGTGACCCTAGCGGGAGGGCGTACGAGCAGTACTTC	CASSDPSGRAYEQYF
TRBJ2-3	NA	TRBV5-1	NA	TGCGCCAGCGTCGACAGGCCCACAGATACGCAGTATTTT	CASVDRPTDTQYF
TRBJ2-1	NA	TRBV9	TRBD1	TGTGCCAGCAGGGGACAGACAGACAATGAGCAGTTCTTC	CASRGQTDNEQFF
TRBJ2-1	once	TRBV20-1	NA	TGCAGTGCTAGAGGGGAGCCGAAGCAGTTCTTC	CSARGEPKQFF
TRBJ2-7	NA	TRBV4-3	TRBD2	TGCGCCAGCAGCCAAGGCCACGGGACCCTGGAGCGGGAGGTAACGTCCGAGCAGTACTTC	CASSQGHGTLEREVTSEQYF
TRBJ2-7	NA	TRBV10-3	NA	TGTGCCATCAGTGAGGGCCGCTCCTACGAGCAGTACTTC	CAISEGRSYEQYF
TRBJ2-1	NA	TRBV9	TRBD1	TGTGCCAGCAGCGCGGGGACAGGGGTGCCCCTCCGGTCTTCCTACAATGAGCAGTTCTTC	CASSAGTGVPLRSSYNEQFF